This TCR beta chain was retrieved from a study of T cell changes during pregnancy in multiple sclerosis. Germline lookup yields CDR1 MNHEY and CDR2 SMNVEV (reference sequence). The V end lost 9 bases, the J end lost 3 bases, and 15 bases lay between the germline ends. This CDR3 has 14 amino acids. Assay used: immunoSEQ multiplex PCR; TCRdb lists only in-frame clones, some missing. Of under 85,000 clones in the sample, less than 95% are singletons; the top ten hold 0.5% to 0.65%. This receptor was obtained from a female donor with multiple sclerosis, enrolled in a pregnancy study. The material sequenced was peripheral blood, taken in the third trimester of pregnancy. This chain connects TRBV27 to TRBJ1-5, with D possibly TRBD1 on 6 matching bases. The CDR3 nucleotides read TGTGCCAGTAGATTTACAGGGCTCAATCAGCCCCAGCATTTT. Protein: CASRFTGLNQPQHF.